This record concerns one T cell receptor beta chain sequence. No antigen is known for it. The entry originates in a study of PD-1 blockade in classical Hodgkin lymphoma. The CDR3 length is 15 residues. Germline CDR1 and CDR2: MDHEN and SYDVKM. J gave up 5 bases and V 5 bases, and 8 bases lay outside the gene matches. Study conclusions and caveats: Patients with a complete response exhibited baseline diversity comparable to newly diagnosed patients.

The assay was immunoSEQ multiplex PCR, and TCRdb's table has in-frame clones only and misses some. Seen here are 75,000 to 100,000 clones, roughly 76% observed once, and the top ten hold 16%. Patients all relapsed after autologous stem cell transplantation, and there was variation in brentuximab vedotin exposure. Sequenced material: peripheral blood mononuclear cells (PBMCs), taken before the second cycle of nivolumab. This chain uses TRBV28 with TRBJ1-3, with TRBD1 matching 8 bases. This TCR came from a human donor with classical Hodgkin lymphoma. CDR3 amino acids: CASSPPGTGRNTIYF. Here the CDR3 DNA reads TGTGCCAGCAGTCCCCCGGGGACAGGACGAAACACCATATATTTT.